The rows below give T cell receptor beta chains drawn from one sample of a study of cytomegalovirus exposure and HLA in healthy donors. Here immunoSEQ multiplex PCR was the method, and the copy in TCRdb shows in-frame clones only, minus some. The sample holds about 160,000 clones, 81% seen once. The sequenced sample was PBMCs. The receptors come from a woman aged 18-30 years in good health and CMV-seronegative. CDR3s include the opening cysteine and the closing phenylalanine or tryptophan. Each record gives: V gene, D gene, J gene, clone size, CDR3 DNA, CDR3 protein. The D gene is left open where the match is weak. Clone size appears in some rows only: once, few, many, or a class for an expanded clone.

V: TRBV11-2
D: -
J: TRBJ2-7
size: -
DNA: TGTGCCAGCAGCTTACTCTACGAGCAGTACTTC
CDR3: CASSLLYEQYF

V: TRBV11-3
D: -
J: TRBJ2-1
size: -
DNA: TGTGCCAGCAGCTTAAACTCCTTCTCCTACAATGAGCAGTTCTTC
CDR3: CASSLNSFSYNEQFF

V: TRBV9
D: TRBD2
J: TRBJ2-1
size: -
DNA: TGTGCCAGCAGCAGCGGGGGGGCCTTTAATGAGCAGTTCTTC
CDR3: CASSSGGAFNEQFF

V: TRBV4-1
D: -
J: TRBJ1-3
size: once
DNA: TGCGCCAGCAGCCAACATGGCCTCTCTGGAAACACCATATATTTT
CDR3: CASSQHGLSGNTIYF

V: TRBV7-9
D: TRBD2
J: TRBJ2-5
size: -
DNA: TGTGCCAGCAGCATCGGGGGGGACATTGCGACCCAGTACTTC
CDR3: CASSIGGDIATQYF

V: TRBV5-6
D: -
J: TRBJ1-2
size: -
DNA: TGTGCCAGCAGCTGGGCCGTCAGGGTATCAAATGGCTACACCTTC
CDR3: CASSWAVRVSNGYTF

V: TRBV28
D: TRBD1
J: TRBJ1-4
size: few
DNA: TGTGCCAGCAGTCTTGGTTTGGGACAGGTTGCAACTAATGAAAAACTGTTTTTT
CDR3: CASSLGLGQVATNEKLFF

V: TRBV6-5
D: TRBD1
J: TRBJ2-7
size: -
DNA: TGTGCCAGCAGTTACCTGGGACAGGGGGCATTCGAGCAGTACTTC
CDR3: CASSYLGQGAFEQYF

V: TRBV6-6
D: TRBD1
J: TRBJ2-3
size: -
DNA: TGTGCCAGCAGTTACGACAGGGGGCCGGTAAATACGCAGTATTTT
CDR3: CASSYDRGPVNTQYF

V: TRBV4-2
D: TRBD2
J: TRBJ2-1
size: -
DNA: TGTGCCAGCAGCCTCGGACTAGCGGGAGAGGCGAGATACAATGAGCAGTTCTTC
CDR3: CASSLGLAGEARYNEQFF

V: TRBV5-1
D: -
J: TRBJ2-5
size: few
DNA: TGCGCCAGCAGCTTCAGTCAACAAGAGACCCAGTACTTC
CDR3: CASSFSQQETQYF

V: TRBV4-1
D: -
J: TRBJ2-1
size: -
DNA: TGCGCCAGCAGCCACGCCAGAGGATACAATGAGCAGTTCTTC
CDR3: CASSHARGYNEQFF

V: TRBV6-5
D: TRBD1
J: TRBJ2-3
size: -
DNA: TGTGCCAGCAGCCCAGGGGGTGCTACGCAGTATTTT
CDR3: CASSPGGATQYF

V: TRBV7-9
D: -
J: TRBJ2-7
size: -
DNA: TGTTCCAGCAGCTTAGGTCCCGAGCGGTCTCCGCGGTACTTC
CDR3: CSSSLGPERSPRYF

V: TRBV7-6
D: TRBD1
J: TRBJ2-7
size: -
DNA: TGTGCCAGCAGCTTCGACAGGGGCTACGAGCAGTACTTC
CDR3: CASSFDRGYEQYF

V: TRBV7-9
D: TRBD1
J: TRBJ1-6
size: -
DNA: TGTGCCAGCAGCGCGACAGGGGTCTATAATTCACCCCTCCACTTT
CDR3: CASSATGVYNSPLHF

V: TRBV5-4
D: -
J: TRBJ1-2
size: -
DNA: TGTGCCAGCAGCTTGCTTTCGGCCCCTGGGCATGGCTACACCTTC
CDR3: CASSLLSAPGHGYTF

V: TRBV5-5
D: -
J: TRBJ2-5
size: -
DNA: TGTGCCAGCAGCTTGGTATTCCAAGAGACCCAGTACTTC
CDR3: CASSLVFQETQYF

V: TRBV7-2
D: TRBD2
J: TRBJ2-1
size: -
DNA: TGTGCCAGCAGCCGTCGGGTAGCGGGTATGGGTGAGCAGTTCTTC
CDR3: CASSRRVAGMGEQFF

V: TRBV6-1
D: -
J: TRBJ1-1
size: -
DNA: TGTGCCAGCAGTACCCGAGGCACTGAAGCTTTCTTT
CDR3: CASSTRGTEAFF

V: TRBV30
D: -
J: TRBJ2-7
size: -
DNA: TGTGCCTGGGGGGCGGGACAGAACTACGAGCAGTACTTC
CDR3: CAWGAGQNYEQYF

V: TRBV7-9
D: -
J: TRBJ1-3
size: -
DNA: TGTGCCAGCAGCGTATCACATTCTGGAAACACCATATATTTT
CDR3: CASSVSHSGNTIYF

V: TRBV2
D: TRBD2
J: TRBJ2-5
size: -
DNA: TGTGCCAGCCTATCAGGACTGACTAGCGGGTACCAAGAGACCCAGTACTTC
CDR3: CASLSGLTSGYQETQYF

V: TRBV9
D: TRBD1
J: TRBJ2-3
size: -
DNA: TGTGCCAGCAGCGCACTTCCGGGACAGAACACAGATACGCAGTATTTT
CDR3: CASSALPGQNTDTQYF

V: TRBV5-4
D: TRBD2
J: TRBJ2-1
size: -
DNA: TGTGCCAGCAGCTTGGAACCCGCACTAGCGGGAGTGTCTGGGAATGAGCAGTTCTTC
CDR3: CASSLEPALAGVSGNEQFF

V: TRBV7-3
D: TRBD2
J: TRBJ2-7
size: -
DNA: TGTGCCAGCAGCCCGACTAGCGGGAGGTGGAACGAGCAGTACTTC
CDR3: CASSPTSGRWNEQYF

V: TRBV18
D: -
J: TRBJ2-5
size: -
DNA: TGTGCCAGCTCACCCCGTTCCCAAGAGACCCAGTACTTC
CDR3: CASSPRSQETQYF

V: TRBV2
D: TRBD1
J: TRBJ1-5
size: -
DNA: TGTGCCAGCAGTGGGACAGGGAAAAATCAGCCCCAGCATTTT
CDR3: CASSGTGKNQPQHF

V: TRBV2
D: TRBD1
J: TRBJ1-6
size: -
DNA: TGTGCCAGCAGTGAGGACAGGGTACTTAATTCACCCCTCCACTTT
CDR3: CASSEDRVLNSPLHF

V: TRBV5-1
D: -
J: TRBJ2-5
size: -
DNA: TGCGCCAGCAGCTTGGGCGGGACCCGGGAGACCCAGTACTTC
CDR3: CASSLGGTRETQYF

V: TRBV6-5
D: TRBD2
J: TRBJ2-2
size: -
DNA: TGTGCCAGCAGTTACTCCGGGAGGGCATCCACCGGGGAGCTGTTTTTT
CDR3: CASSYSGRASTGELFF

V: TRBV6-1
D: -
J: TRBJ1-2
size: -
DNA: TGTGCCAGCAAAGGCGCCAGGACTAACTATGGCTACACCTTC
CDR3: CASKGARTNYGYTF

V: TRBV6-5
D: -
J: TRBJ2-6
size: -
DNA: TGTGCCAGCAGTTATTTCCAGGAGGCGGCCAACGTCCTGACTTTC
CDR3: CASSYFQEAANVLTF

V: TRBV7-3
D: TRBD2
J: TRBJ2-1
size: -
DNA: TGTGCCAGCAGCCCCGTCAGGACTAGCGGGATCAGCTCCTACAATGAGCAGTTCTTC
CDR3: CASSPVRTSGISSYNEQFF

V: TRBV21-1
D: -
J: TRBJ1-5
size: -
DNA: TGTGCCAGCAGCAAAGGGACAGGGGGCAATCAGCCCCAGCATTTT
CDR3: CASSKGTGGNQPQHF

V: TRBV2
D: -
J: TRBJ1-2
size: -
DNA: TGTGCCAGCTACCCCGCAGGGAACTATGGCTACACCTTC
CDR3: CASYPAGNYGYTF

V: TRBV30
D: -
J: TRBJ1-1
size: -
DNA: TGTGCCTGGAGCCGGAGAGGCACTGAAGCTTTCTTT
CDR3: CAWSRRGTEAFF

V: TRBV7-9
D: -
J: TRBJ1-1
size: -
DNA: TGTTCCAGCAGCTCATACGGGGCTGAAGCTTTCTTT
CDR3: CSSSSYGAEAFF

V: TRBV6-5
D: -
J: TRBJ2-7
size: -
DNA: TGTGCCAGCAGTTACCCGGCAGGAGGCGGCGAGCAGTACTTC
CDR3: CASSYPAGGGEQYF

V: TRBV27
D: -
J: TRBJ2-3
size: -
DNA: TGTGCCAGCAGTAGATCAGGGGCAGATACGCAGTATTTT
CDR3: CASSRSGADTQYF

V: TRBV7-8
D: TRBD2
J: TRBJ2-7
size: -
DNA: TGTGCCAGCAGCTTAGCCGGGACTAGCGGGGGGACCTCCTACGAGCAGTACTTC
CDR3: CASSLAGTSGGTSYEQYF

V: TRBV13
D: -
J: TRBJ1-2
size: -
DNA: TGTGCCAGCAGCTACCGGACAACTTCTGGCTACACCTTC
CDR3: CASSYRTTSGYTF

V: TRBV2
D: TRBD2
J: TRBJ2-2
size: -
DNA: TGTGCCAGCAGAATTAGCGGGGGGAACACCGGGGAGCTGTTTTTT
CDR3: CASRISGGNTGELFF

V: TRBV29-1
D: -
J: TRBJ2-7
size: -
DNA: TGCAGCGTTGAAGATCCACAGGACGACTCCTACGAGCAGTACTTC
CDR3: CSVEDPQDDSYEQYF

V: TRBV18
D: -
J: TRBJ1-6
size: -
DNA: TGTGCCAGCTCACGGGACATCGGCCCGAATTCACCCCTCCACTTT
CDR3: CASSRDIGPNSPLHF

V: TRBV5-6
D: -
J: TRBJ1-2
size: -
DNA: TGTGCCAGCAGCTTGGGAAGCGCAGTGCCCTATGGCTACACCTTC
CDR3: CASSLGSAVPYGYTF

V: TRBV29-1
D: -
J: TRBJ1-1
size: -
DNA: TGCAGCGTTGGGCAGGATCGCACTGAAGCTTTCTTT
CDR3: CSVGQDRTEAFF

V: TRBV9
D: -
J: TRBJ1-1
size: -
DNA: TGTGCCAGCAGCGCCTCGGGGGGGTGGTACACTGAAGCTTTCTTT
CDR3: CASSASGGWYTEAFF

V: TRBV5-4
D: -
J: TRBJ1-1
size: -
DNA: TGTGCCAGCAGCTTGGGGGCAGGGTATATCGCTTTCTTT
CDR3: CASSLGAGYIAFF

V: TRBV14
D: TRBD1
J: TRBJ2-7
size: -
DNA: TGTGCCAGCAGCCAACAGACAGGGGACCGCTCCTACGAGCAGTACTTC
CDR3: CASSQQTGDRSYEQYF

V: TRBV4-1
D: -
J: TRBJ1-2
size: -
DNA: TGCGCCAGCAGCCAAGATGCGAGAACTAACTATGGCTACACCTTC
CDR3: CASSQDARTNYGYTF

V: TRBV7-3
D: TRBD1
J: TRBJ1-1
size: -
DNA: TGTGCCAGCAGCATCCAGGGGGCTGGCACTGAAGCTTTCTTT
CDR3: CASSIQGAGTEAFF